Listed here are 14 T cell receptor beta chains from one sample, sequenced in a study of shared clonotypes between healthy human individuals. Clones were read by immunoSEQ multiplex PCR, and TCRdb kept only the in-frame ones, dropping some. The data contain 950,000 to 1,100,000 clones, around 74% of them singletons. The sample comprised memory CD4+ T cells sorted from blood. Subset defined: CD45RA-negative fraction. These receptors were collected from a man between 18 and 35 years old in good health.

This clone was detected only a few times. V gene TRBV5-4 combines with J gene TRBJ2-1; D is undetermined. V gave up 4 bases and J gave up 10 bases, with 18 bases separating them. Germline V lookup: CDR1 SGHNT, CDR2 YYREEE (reference sequence). The CDR3 runs to 14 residues. The CDR3, as DNA: TGTGCCAGCAGCCAGTCCACCTTAACCCGAGAGCAGTTCTTC. Its translation is CASSQSTLTREQFF.

This chain connects TRBV14 to TRBJ1-4; perhaps TRBD1 as D (6 bases). CDR1 is SGHDN, CDR2 FVKESK, per germline. The CDR3 consists of 15 residues. The germline V and J ends were trimmed by 1 base and 8 bases, with 14 bases remaining between them. CDR3 in DNA: TGTGCCAGCAGCCAAGCTGGGCAGGGGAGGGAAAAACTGTTTTTT. It specifies CASSQAGQGREKLFF.

The table lists this clone with a few counts. V usage is TRBV2 and J usage is TRBJ2-1; 7 positions agree with TRBD2. V lost 4 bases to trimming and J lost 3 bases; unmatched junction nucleotides: 6. The CDR3 is 15 amino acids. CDR1 SNHLY and CDR2 FYNNEI come from the germline V gene. The CDR3 coding sequence is TGTGCCAGCAGTGCGTTGCCTAGCGGCTACAATGAGCAGTTCTTC. Encoded protein: CASSALPSGYNEQFF.

This rearrangement joins TRBV18 to TRBJ2-7; D is perhaps TRBD1 (6 bases). This CDR3 spans 13 amino acids. Germline V gene sequence: CDR1 KGHSH, CDR2 LQKENI. Trimming took off 2 bases at V and 6 bases at J, with 11 bases between the two ends. CDR3 bases: TGTGCCAGCTCACCATACAGGGCGGCCGAGCAGTACTTC. Its protein is CASSPYRAAEQYF.

This clone appeared a few times. The chain has TRBV6-5 and TRBJ1-2; 7 bases agree with TRBD1. Germline CDR1 reads MNHEY; CDR2 reads SVGAGI. V gave up 5 bases and J gave up 7 bases; unmatched junction bases: 7. The CDR3 covers 13 residues. Written as DNA, the CDR3 is TGTGCCAGCAGTGCCGGGACAGTCTCTGGCTACACCTTC. Translation: CASSAGTVSGYTF.

The chain has TRBV2 and TRBJ2-5; 8 bases line up with TRBD2. Looked up from germline, CDR1 is SNHLY and CDR2 is FYNNEI. The length of the CDR3 is 15 residues. Trimming at V came to 1 base and at J to 4 bases, leaving 5 bases not matched to a gene. CDR3 loop: CASSEDGTSRETQYF. The CDR3 nucleotides read TGTGCCAGCAGTGAAGACGGGACTAGTCGAGAGACCCAGTACTTC.

V and J are TRBV9 and TRBJ1-5, with D possibly matching TRBD1 (5 bases). Deletions cut 3 bases from V and 5 bases from J, with 12 bases between. The length of the CDR3 is 14 residues. Germline CDR1 and CDR2: SGDLS and YYNGEE. CDR3 in amino acids: CASSADQGYQPQHF. CDR3 nucleotides: TGTGCCAGCAGCGCAGATCAGGGTTATCAGCCCCAGCATTTT.

The chain is built from TRBV28 and TRBJ1-5; maybe TRBD1 (6 bases). This CDR3 is 16 amino acids long. The V end was cut by 8 bases, the J end by 3 bases, with 20 bases between. CDR1 MDHEN and CDR2 SYDVKM come from the germline V gene. This CDR3 reads CASWNRRTGTNQPQHF. The CDR3 coding sequence is TGTGCCAGCTGGAACAGGCGAACAGGGACCAATCAGCCCCAGCATTTT. The entire variable domain, with the rest obtained from reference TRBV28 and TRBJ1-5, is as follows: DVKVTQSSRYLVKRTGEKVFLECVQDMDHENMFWYRQDPGLGLRLIYFSYDVKMKEKGDIPEGYSVSREKKERFSLILESASTNQTSMYLCASWNRRTGTNQPQHFGDGTRLSIL.

This chain connects TRBV6-1 to TRBJ1-5, with TRBD1 as a possible D gene (5 bases). Germline V gene data show CDR1 as MNHNS and CDR2 as SASEGT. This CDR3 is 16 amino acids long. Trimming took 4 bases from V and 2 from J, leaving 15 bases between them. CDR3 bases: TGTGCCAGCAGTGCCGCGGCAGGGATTGGCAATCAGCCCCAGCATTTT. Translating it yields CASSAAAGIGNQPQHF.

CDR3 nucleotides: TGTGCCAGCAGCGAGCTACCAATCGGCACCATATATTTT. As protein: CASSELPIGTIYF. The chain combines TRBV9 with TRBJ1-3; D is ambiguous. The germline gives CDR1 SGDLS, CDR2 YYNGEE. V shed 3 bases and J shed 9 bases, with 13 bases lying between them. This CDR3 is 13 amino acids long.

In regard to this clone: The identical CDR3 is also encoded by other nucleotide sequences in the sample. The genes are TRBV18 and TRBJ2-7; D might be TRBD1 (6 bases). This CDR3 is built from 13 residues. Germline CDR1 KGHSH, CDR2 LQKENI. Trimming took 1 base from V and 3 from J, leaving 7 bases between them. CDR3: CASSPLQGYEQYF. CDR3 in DNA: TGTGCCAGCTCACCACTACAGGGCTACGAGCAGTACTTC. The complete variable domain, with remaining parts taken from reference TRBV18 and TRBJ2-7, reads NAGVMQNPRHLVRRRGQEARLRCSPMKGHSHVYWYRQLPEEGLKFMVYLQKENIIDESGMPKERFSAEFPKEGPSILRIQQVVRGDSAAYFCASSPLQGYEQYFGPGTRLTVT.

The rearrangement links TRBV2 to TRBJ1-5; TRBD1 aligns across 7 bases. The CDR3 is made up of 14 amino acids. Germline CDR1 SNHLY, CDR2 FYNNEI. After removal of 6 bases from V and 7 bases from J, the junction contained 9 bases not matched to a gene. CDR3 in amino acids: CASRDTGASQPQHF. As DNA, the CDR3 is TGTGCCAGCAGGGATACAGGGGCTAGCCAGCCCCAGCATTTT. The full variable domain, completed using reference TRBV2 and TRBJ1-5, is EPEVTQTPSHQVTQMGQEVILRCVPISNHLYFYWYRQILGQKVEFLVSFYNNEISEKSEIFDDQFSVERPDGSNFTLKIRSTKLEDSAMYFCASRDTGASQPQHFGDGTRLSIL.

The chain joins TRBV5-1 to TRBJ2-2; D is undetermined. Germline CDR1 SGHRS, CDR2 YFSETQ. CDR3 length: 14 amino acids. Deletions cut 0 bases from V and 7 bases from J, with 10 bases between. In nucleotides, the CDR3 is TGCGCCAGCAGCTTGGCCGTCCACGGCGGGGAGCTGTTTTTT. Translation: CASSLAVHGGELFF.

The chain is built from TRBV6-6 and TRBJ2-3; possibly TRBD1 or TRBD2 for D (6 bases each). Germline assignment: CDR1 MNHNY and CDR2 SVGAGI (reference sequence). This CDR3 spans 16 amino acids. V was pared by 5 bases and J by 3 bases, with 18 bases between. The CDR3, as DNA: TGTGCCAGCAGTGGTTCCCGGGGGCCATTGACAGATACGCAGTATTTT. Its protein product is CASSGSRGPLTDTQYF.